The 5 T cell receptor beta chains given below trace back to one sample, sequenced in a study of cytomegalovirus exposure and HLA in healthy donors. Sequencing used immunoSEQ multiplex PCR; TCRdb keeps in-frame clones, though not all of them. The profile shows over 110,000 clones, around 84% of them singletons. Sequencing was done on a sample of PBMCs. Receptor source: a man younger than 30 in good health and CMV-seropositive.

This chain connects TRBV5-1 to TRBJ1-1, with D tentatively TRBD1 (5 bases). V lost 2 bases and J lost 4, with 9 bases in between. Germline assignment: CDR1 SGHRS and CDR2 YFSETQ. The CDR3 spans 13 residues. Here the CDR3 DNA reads TGCGCCAGCAGCTTCGGGGGAGGCACTGAAGCTTTCTTT. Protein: CASSFGGGTEAFF.

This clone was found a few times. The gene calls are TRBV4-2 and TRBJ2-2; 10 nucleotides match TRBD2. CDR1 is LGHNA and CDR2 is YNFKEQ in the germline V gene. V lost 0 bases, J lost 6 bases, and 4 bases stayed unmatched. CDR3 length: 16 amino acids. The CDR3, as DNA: TGTGCCAGCAGCCAAGATTTTGGACTAGCGGCCGGGGAGCTGTTTTTT. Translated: CASSQDFGLAAGELFF.

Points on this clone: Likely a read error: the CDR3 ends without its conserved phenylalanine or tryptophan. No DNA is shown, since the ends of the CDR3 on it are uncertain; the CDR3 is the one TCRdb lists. CDR3 protein: CSPRQGRRPLL. The chain carries TRBV20-1 and TRBJ1-2; the table's D call, TRBD1, was not checked against the DNA. The CDR3 sequence runs 11 residues, both termini included. CDR1 and CDR2 (germline): DFQATT, SNEGSKA (reference sequence).

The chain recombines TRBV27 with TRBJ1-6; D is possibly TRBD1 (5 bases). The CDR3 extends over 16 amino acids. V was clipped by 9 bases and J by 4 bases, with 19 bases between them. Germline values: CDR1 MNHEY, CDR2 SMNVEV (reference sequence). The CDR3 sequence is CARTPAGRAYNSPLHF. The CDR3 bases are TGTGCCAGAACTCCCGCCGGCAGGGCTTATAATTCACCCCTCCACTTT.

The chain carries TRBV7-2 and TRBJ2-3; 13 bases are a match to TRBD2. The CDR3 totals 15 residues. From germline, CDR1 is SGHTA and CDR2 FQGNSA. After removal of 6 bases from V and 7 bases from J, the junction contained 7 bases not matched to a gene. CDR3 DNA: TGTGCCAGCAGTTCTACTAGCGGGAGGGCGAATACGCAGTATTTT. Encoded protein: CASSSTSGRANTQYF.